This T cell receptor beta chain is from a study of CXCR3-negative and CXCR3-positive naive CD8 T cells. Whole-study findings and limits: CXCR3-positive naive cells had more hydrophobic TRB CDR3s than CXCR3-negative naive cells.

Germline CDR1 is SGHRS and CDR2 is YFSETQ. This CDR3 comprises 18 residues. The libraries of TRB cDNA were constructed through 5' RACE using UMI labels. TCRdb re-called the 5' RACE reads; one entry per CDR3 protein, DNA not given. This table lists approximately 100,000 distinct CDR3 sequences. A note on this clonotype: Its specificity is not known.

The sequenced sample was naive CXCR3+ CD8+ T cells from blood. Specified subset: CD45RO-CCR7+CD27+CD95- naive CD8+ T cells expressing CXCR3 (TNR3+). The rearrangement links TRBV5-1 to TRBJ2-4; TCRdb calls TRBD2, which cannot be checked without DNA. This sequence was found in a human donor in good health. Some clones in this sample may be carry-over from other donors' samples. CDR3 sequence: CASSLGHYSGRAKNIQYF.